Sequencing of this T cell receptor beta chain was carried out in a study of T cell responses to AZD1222 COVID-19 vaccine. J lost 13 bases, V lost 0 bases, and 5 bases had no gene match. The CDR3 sequence is 12 residues long. CDR1 is SNHLY, CDR2 FYNNEI, per germline. The table came from immunoSEQ multiplex PCR; TCRdb's copy has only in-frame clones and leaves some out. The table has some 130,000 clones, roughly 80% seen once; the top ten hold roughly 4.3%. This clone was counted only a few times. This TCR was recovered from an adult in good health. The sample here was peripheral blood, taken on day 0 of AZD1222 vaccination. The chain is built from TRBV2 and TRBJ1-2; TRBD1 aligns across 7 bases. The CDR3 protein is CASSEAPTGSTF. CDR3 sequence (DNA): TGTGCCAGCAGTGAAGCTCCGACAGGGTCCACCTTC.